This T cell receptor beta chain was captured by sequencing in a study of T cell changes during pregnancy in multiple sclerosis. Sequencing was performed with immunoSEQ multiplex PCR; in TCRdb, only in-frame clones are kept and a portion is missing. There are about 74,000 clones in the sample; around nine tenths occur only once, and around 3.5% lies in the top ten. The ends lost 5 bases at V and 10 bases at J; junction bases unmatched: 13. Germline V CDR1 and CDR2: MDHEN, SYDVKM. The CDR3 consists of 16 residues. The origin of this receptor is a female donor in good health, enrolled as a control in a pregnancy study. The sample consisted of peripheral blood, taken after pregnancy. The chain combines TRBV28 with TRBJ2-1, with 11 bases fitting TRBD2. CDR3 sequence reads: CASSGRGTSGLGEQFF. The CDR3 nucleotides read TGTGCCAGCAGTGGCCGGGGGACTAGCGGCCTAGGGGAGCAGTTCTTC.